What follows describes a single T cell receptor beta chain. The source of the sample is a study of Ad26.COV2.S vaccination and SARS-CoV-2 variants. Data came from immunoSEQ multiplex PCR; TCRdb stores just in-frame clones and leaves some out. The repertoire includes hundreds of thousands of clones, roughly 90% of them detected once, and about 1.6% sits in the top ten. The treatment here: some 20 received Ad26.COV2.S at low or high dose, single or two shots; about five received placebo; per-sample allocation not given. Sampling happened 63 days after the first vaccine or placebo injection. Germline CDR1 is SGDLS and CDR2 is YYNGEE. V gave up 3 bases and J gave up 6 bases; unmatched junction bases: 10. The CDR3 extends over 15 amino acids.

Sequences were derived from peripheral blood, sampled in a trial of Ad26.COV2.S vaccine versus placebo. The sequence was collected from a person aged 18-60 years who received the Ad26.COV2.S COVID-19 vaccine or a placebo. The chain employs TRBV9 and TRBJ2-7; 9 nucleotides align to TRBD1. The CDR3 region is CASSAGTGRALEQYF. For the CDR3, the DNA is TGTGCCAGCAGCGCTGGGACAGGGAGGGCGCTCGAGCAGTACTTC. Using reference TRBV9 and TRBJ2-7 for the parts outside the CDR3, the full variable domain is DSGVTQTPKHLITATGQRVTLRCSPRSGDLSVYWYQQSLDQGLQFLIQYYNGEERAKGNILERFSAQQFPDLHSELNLSSLELGDSALYFCASSAGTGRALEQYFGPGTRLTVT.